The 18 T cell receptor beta chains below all came from one sample that was sequenced in a study of OX40 agonist ivuxolimab in advanced cancers. Assay: immunoSEQ multiplex PCR; the TCRdb copy retains only in-frame clones and omits some. The sample lists roughly 69,000 clones; 87% were seen once. Sequences were derived from CD4+ or CD8+ T cells sorted from blood, sampled in a trial of the OX40 agonist ivuxolimab. Receptors originate from an adult with an advanced solid tumor such as melanoma, head and neck, liver or kidney cancer.

The chain uses TRBV5-1 and TRBJ2-3, with a weak D call TRBD1 (6 bases). Trimming cost V 4 bases and J 6 bases, with 21 bases left between them. This CDR3 is built from 16 residues. CDR1 is SGHRS and CDR2 is YFSETQ in the germline V gene. CDR3 coding DNA: TGCGCCAGCAGCCCATCTTCAGGGGCCTGGGGGGATACGCAGTATTTT. It codes for CASSPSSGAWGDTQYF. The variable domain in full, with the rest retrieved from reference TRBV5-1 and TRBJ2-3, is KAGVTQTPRYLIKTRGQQVTLSCSPISGHRSVSWYQQTPGQGLQFLFEYFSETQRNKGNFPGRFSGRQFSNSRSEMNVSTLELGDSALYLCASSPSSGAWGDTQYFGPGTRLTVL.

The chain recombines TRBV6-5 with TRBJ1-2, with D uncertain. Germline V gives CDR1 MNHEY, CDR2 SVGAGI. There are 14 residues in the CDR3. The germline V and J ends were trimmed by 0 bases and 8 bases, with 13 bases remaining between them. This chain's CDR3 is CASSYSTGEGGYTF. The DNA for the CDR3 is TGTGCCAGCAGTTACTCGACCGGGGAAGGGGGCTACACCTTC.

This clone has only a few counts. This sequence joins TRBV10-1 and TRBJ1-5; D gene uncertain. The CDR3 consists of 14 residues. Trimming cost V 5 bases and J 1 base, with 9 bases left between them. Germline CDR1 WNHNN, CDR2 SYGVQD (reference sequence). The CDR3 is CASSSDGSNQPQHF. The CDR3 nucleotides are TGCGCCAGCAGTTCCGACGGGAGCAATCAGCCCCAGCATTTT.

The V call is TRBV4-3, the J call TRBJ1-1; no clear D gene. Germline V gene sequence: CDR1 LGHNA, CDR2 YSLEER. Trimming cost V 0 bases and J 8 bases, with 16 bases left between them. This CDR3 has 15 amino acids. CDR3 in amino acids: CASSQDLRGEREAFF. Written as DNA, the CDR3 is TGCGCCAGCAGCCAAGATCTACGGGGAGAGAGAGAAGCTTTCTTT.

The chain is built from TRBV19 and TRBJ2-2; TRBD1 is a possible D gene (5 bases). Trimming left V 1 base short and J 5 bases short, with 11 bases between. The CDR3 totals 15 residues. Germline lookup yields CDR1 LNHDA and CDR2 SQIVND (reference sequence). As DNA, the CDR3 is TGTGCCAGTAGTATAGTCAGGGAAAGGACCGGGGAGCTGTTTTTT. This sequence encodes CASSIVRERTGELFF.

The genes are TRBV15 and TRBJ1-1; 10 bases agree with TRBD1. The CDR3 has 16 residues. Losses at the gene ends were 4 bases for V and 3 bases for J; bases not matched to a gene: 8. Germline CDR1 reads LNHNV; CDR2 reads YYDKDF (reference sequence). CDR3 protein: CATSIWTGGRHTEAFF. The CDR3 coding sequence is TGTGCCACCAGCATATGGACAGGGGGTCGGCACACTGAAGCTTTCTTT.

Concerning this clone itself: The sample carries other DNA sequences with the same CDR3. V is TRBV9 and J is TRBJ2-3, with TRBD2 as a possible D gene (5 bases). The CDR3 contains 15 residues. The V and J ends lost 2 bases and 3 bases respectively, with 13 bases between them. CDR1 is SGDLS, CDR2 YYNGEE, per germline. The CDR3 DNA reads TGTGCCAGCAGCGTTGATCGAGGAGGTACAGATACGCAGTATTTT. Translation: CASSVDRGGTDTQYF.

V gene TRBV28 combines with J gene TRBJ2-2; D may correspond to TRBD1 or TRBD2 (5 bases each). Trimming stripped 6 bases from V and 0 bases from J, with 11 bases between. This CDR3 is 15 amino acids long. The germline V gene has CDR1 MDHEN and CDR2 SYDVKM. The CDR3 spells CASSPGSANTGELFF. CDR3 nucleotide sequence: TGTGCCAGCAGCCCAGGGAGCGCGAACACCGGGGAGCTGTTTTTT. Full variable domain (remainder filled in from reference TRBV28 and TRBJ2-2): DVKVTQSSRYLVKRTGEKVFLECVQDMDHENMFWYRQDPGLGLRLIYFSYDVKMKEKGDIPEGYSVSREKKERFSLILESASTNQTSMYLCASSPGSANTGELFFGEGSRLTVL.

This chain uses TRBV7-3 with TRBJ1-3; 7 positions match TRBD1. The CDR3 extends over 16 amino acids. Germline V CDR1 and CDR2: SGHTA, FQGTGA. V gave up 1 base and J gave up 2 bases; unmatched junction bases: 5. The CDR3 protein is CASSLNPQGAGNTIYF. The CDR3 DNA reads as TGTGCCAGCAGCTTAAACCCTCAGGGGGCTGGAAACACCATATATTTT.

The rearrangement joins TRBV28 to TRBJ2-7; D remains ambiguous. Germline V gene sequence: CDR1 MDHEN, CDR2 SYDVKM. Trimming stripped 2 bases from V and 1 base from J, with 9 bases between. This CDR3 is built from 14 residues. Here the CDR3 reads CASSLGGRSYEQYF. The CDR3 DNA reads TGTGCCAGCAGTTTAGGTGGCAGGTCCTACGAGCAGTACTTC.

The chain joins TRBV4-3 to TRBJ2-2; the D is unclear. Germline assignment: CDR1 LGHNA and CDR2 YSLEER. The CDR3 is made up of 13 amino acids. Trimming removed 2 bases at V and 9 bases at J, with 10 bases between. CDR3 amino acids: CASSQHDDRELFF. The CDR3 DNA reads TGCGCCAGCAGCCAACATGATGACAGGGAGCTGTTTTTT.

The rearrangement links TRBV7-2 to TRBJ1-1, with D perhaps TRBD1 (5 bases). Germline values: CDR1 SGHTA, CDR2 FQGNSA. Trimming took off 2 bases at V and 7 bases at J, with 11 bases between the two ends. CDR3 length: 13 residues. CDR3 sequence reads: CASSLLEGHEAFF. For the CDR3, the DNA is TGTGCCAGCAGCTTATTAGAGGGGCATGAAGCTTTCTTT.

The J gene is TRBJ2-3, the V gene TRBV7-2, with TRBD2 identical over 8 bases. This CDR3 spans 15 amino acids. The germline V gene has CDR1 SGHTA and CDR2 FQGNSA. Trimming at V came to 4 bases and at J to 5 bases, leaving 8 bases not matched to a gene. CDR3 sequence reads: CASSSRTSRGDTQYF. The CDR3 DNA follows: TGTGCCAGCAGCTCAAGGACTAGCAGGGGAGATACGCAGTATTTT.

This sequence joins TRBV6-5 and TRBJ1-5; D is unresolved. Germline CDR1 reads MNHEY; CDR2 reads SVGAGI. The CDR3 has 12 amino acids. Deletions cut 4 bases from V and 9 bases from J, with 10 bases between. CDR3 DNA: TGTGCCAGCAGTTCCCCGGGAGGGCCCCAGCATTTT. This codes for CASSSPGGPQHF.

The gene calls are TRBV7-2 and TRBJ2-2; D is unresolved. Deletions cut 0 bases from V and 1 base from J, with 3 bases between. The CDR3 sequence is 14 residues long. From germline, CDR1 is SGHTA and CDR2 FQGNSA. The CDR3 region is CASSLAGNTGELFF. The CDR3 nucleotides are TGTGCCAGCAGCTTAGCGGGGAACACCGGGGAGCTGTTTTTT.

The chain couples TRBV7-9 to TRBJ1-1, with no clear D. Germline CDR1 reads SEHNR; CDR2 reads FQNEAQ (reference sequence). V lost 1 base to trimming and J lost 5 bases, with 11 bases between them. The CDR3 spans 14 residues. The CDR3 spells CASSLEGLGTEAFF. CDR3 DNA sequence: TGTGCCAGCAGCTTAGAAGGGTTAGGGACTGAAGCTTTCTTT.

The chain uses TRBV13 and TRBJ2-7, with 12 bases matching TRBD2. J lost 6 bases, V lost 0 bases, and 9 bases had no gene match. CDR3 length equals 17 residues. Germline values: CDR1 PRHDT, CDR2 FYEKMQ (reference sequence). The CDR3 bases are TGTGCCAGCAGCTTAGGGGACCCACTAGCGGGAGGAGGCGAGCAGTACTTC. Residues: CASSLGDPLAGGGEQYF. Based on the CDR3 plus reference TRBV13 and TRBJ2-7, the full variable domain is AAGVIQSPRHLIKEKRETATLKCYPIPRHDTVYWYQQGPGQDPQFLISFYEKMQSDKGSIPDRFSAQQFSDYHSELNMSSLELGDSALYFCASSLGDPLAGGGEQYFGPGTRLTVT.

This chain connects TRBV7-2 to TRBJ2-5; 7 bases are a match to TRBD1. Trimming cost V 5 bases and J 2 bases; bases outside gene matches: 8. Per the germline V gene, CDR1 is SGHTA and CDR2 is FQGNSA. This CDR3 spans 15 amino acids. CDR3 sequence: CASSRQTGSQETQYF. DNA of the CDR3: TGTGCCAGCAGCCGTCAGACAGGGTCACAAGAGACCCAGTACTTC.